What follows are 23 T cell receptor beta chains derived from one specimen sequenced in a study of blood T cell repertoires in COVID-19 (dated by TCRdb to about 2020). Library construction relied on the immunoSEQ multiplex PCR assay. TCRdb holds this immuneACCESS table with in-frame rearrangements only. Some clones are missing; in checked studies, unresolved V genes explain under half, and the rest has no known cause. Counted in this sample were around 200,000 clones; 80% of them appeared once. The top ten clones comprise 6.5% to 9% of the sample. The sample comprised PBMCs or T cells enriched from blood (not recorded which). These receptors were obtained from a woman aged 40 to 49 with acute COVID-19.

This clone was counted only a few times. The rearrangement links TRBV28 to TRBJ1-6; a possible D gene is TRBD1 (6 bases). This CDR3 region has 15 residues. V gave up 4 bases and J gave up 9 bases, with 16 bases separating them. The germline V gene has CDR1 MDHEN and CDR2 SYDVKM. The CDR3 DNA reads as TGTGCCAGCAGTTCATTTACAGGGCTCGGTTCACCCCTCCACTTT. Translation: CASSSFTGLGSPLHF.

This clone was found a few times. The chain recombines TRBV4-3 with TRBJ2-7; D gene unclear. The CDR3 length is 15 residues. Germline V gene data show CDR1 as LGHNA and CDR2 as YSLEER. V was shortened by 0 bases and J by 0 bases, with 9 bases between the two germline ends. In DNA, the CDR3 is TGCGCCAGCAGCCAAGAAGACCGGAGCTCCTACGAGCAGTACTTC. It encodes CASSQEDRSSYEQYF.

The chain has TRBV21-1 and TRBJ2-7; TRBD1 reflects the table's D call only, with no check against the DNA. TRBV21-1 is a pseudogene locus. The CDR3 contains 15 residues. The DNA for the CDR3 is TGTGCCAGCAGAGTACAGGCCGACAGAGCCTACGAGCAGTACTTC. Protein sequence: CASRVQADRAYEQYF.

The chain couples TRBV25-1 to TRBJ2-7; perhaps TRBD2 as D (6 bases). The CDR3 consists of 15 residues. In germline, CDR1 is MGHDK, CDR2 SYGVNS. Deletions cut 5 bases from V and 0 bases from J, with 14 bases between. The CDR3 loop is CASSPRDSHSYEQYF. CDR3 bases: TGTGCCAGCAGTCCAAGGGACTCCCACTCCTACGAGCAGTACTTC.

This chain uses TRBV5-4 with TRBJ2-3; 7 bases map to TRBD1. V shed 4 bases, J shed 5 bases, and the junction held 10 bases outside the gene matches. This CDR3 has 15 residues. Per germline, CDR1 SGHNT and CDR2 YYREEE (reference sequence). In DNA form, the CDR3 reads TGTGCCAGCAGCGTGGATTATCGACAGGGAGATACGCAGTATTTT. It codes for CASSVDYRQGDTQYF. Full variable domain (rest looked up from reference TRBV5-4 and TRBJ2-3): ETGVTQSPTHLIKTRGQQVTLRCSSQSGHNTVSWYQQALGQGPQFIFQYYREEENGRGNFPPRFSGLQFPNYSSELNVNALELDDSALYLCASSVDYRQGDTQYFGPGTRLTVL.

This chain's CDR3 is CASSLGGGVETQYF. The CDR3 DNA sequence: TGTGCCAGCAGCTTAGGAGGGGGGGTAGAGACCCAGTACTTC. This chain links TRBV5-4 with TRBJ2-5; maybe TRBD2 (7 bases). Germline V gives CDR1 SGHNT, CDR2 YYREEE (reference sequence). This CDR3 has 14 residues. The V gene lost 2 bases and the J gene lost 4 bases, with 12 bases spanning the gap.

This clone was seen more than once but under ten times. In the same sample, other DNA sequences code for this CDR3. This chain connects TRBV11-2 to TRBJ1-2; no firm D call. V shed 1 base and J shed 4 bases, with 7 bases lying between them. CDR1 SGHAT and CDR2 FQNNGV come from the germline V gene. This CDR3 has 13 residues. This CDR3 reads CASSLAGSYGYTF. The CDR3 nucleotides are TGTGCCAGCAGCTTAGCAGGCAGCTATGGCTACACCTTC.

The gene calls are TRBV28 and TRBJ2-7, with 8 bases aligning to TRBD2. The germline V gene encodes CDR1 MDHEN and CDR2 SYDVKM. The CDR3 has 16 residues. V gave up 8 bases and J gave up 2 bases; unmatched junction bases: 14. CDR3 region: CASGAGGLNPAYEQYF. The CDR3 nucleotides read TGTGCCAGCGGGGCGGGGGGCTTAAATCCCGCCTACGAGCAGTACTTC.

V is TRBV19 and J is TRBJ2-7, with a tentative D call TRBD2 (5 bases). CDR3 length: 14 residues. V lost 7 bases to trimming and J lost 2 bases, with 15 bases between them. Germline loops: CDR1 LNHDA, CDR2 SQIVND (reference sequence). In DNA, the CDR3 is TGTGCCAGTACCCCGGTGAGCGGAGCCTACGAGCAGTACTTC. Translating it yields CASTPVSGAYEQYF.

V usage is TRBV24-1 and J usage is TRBJ2-1, with 9 bases fitting TRBD1. V shed 10 bases and J 7 bases; nucleotides not matched to a gene: 10. This CDR3 has 14 amino acids. The germline V gene encodes CDR1 KGHDR and CDR2 SFDVKD. The DNA for the CDR3 is TGTGCCACTCAAACAGGGGGCGCGGGGAATGAGCAGTTCTTC. Encoded protein: CATQTGGAGNEQFF.

This clone was counted between two and nine times. The chain links TRBV6-5 to TRBJ2-5; 7 positions agree with TRBD2. CDR1 is MNHEY, CDR2 SVGAGI, per germline. This CDR3 comprises 15 residues. After removal of 0 bases from V and 5 bases from J, the junction contained 6 bases not matched to a gene. CDR3 region: CASSYSRAGSETQYF. CDR3 coding DNA: TGTGCCAGCAGTTACTCGCGAGCGGGATCGGAGACCCAGTACTTC.

The gene calls are TRBV18 and TRBJ2-2; 7 bases align to TRBD2. Germline CDR1 and CDR2: KGHSH and LQKENI. The CDR3 totals 14 residues. After removal of 2 bases from V and 5 bases from J, the junction contained 2 bases not matched to a gene. This chain's CDR3 is CASSPTGGTGELFF. As DNA, the CDR3 is TGTGCCAGCTCACCAACCGGGGGGACCGGGGAGCTGTTTTTT.

The chain uses TRBV5-6 and TRBJ2-1, with TRBD2 matching 10 bases. The V segment lost 4 bases and the J segment 7 bases; nucleotides outside the gene matches: 20. In germline, CDR1 is SGHDT, CDR2 YYEEEE. CDR3 length: 19 amino acids. In DNA, the CDR3 is TGTGCCAGCAGCCCTTTAGGAGCGGGAGGGCCCTTAGTTTTGAATGAGCAGTTCTTC. Amino acids: CASSPLGAGGPLVLNEQFF.

The chain combines TRBV14 with TRBJ2-7, with a tentative D call TRBD2 (6 bases). The CDR3 has 14 residues. With 5 bases removed from V and 7 bases from J, the gap between germline ends came to 18 bases. Germline-derived CDR1 and CDR2 are SGHDN and FVKESK. The CDR3 nucleotides read TGTGCCAGCAGCACCGGGCGGGGACTCGTGGAGCAGTACTTC. It is translated as CASSTGRGLVEQYF.

V usage is TRBV7-9 and J usage is TRBJ1-4; 7 bases agree with TRBD1. J was trimmed by 4 bases and V by 1 base; bases with no gene match: 6. The CDR3 contains 16 residues. CDR1 SEHNR and CDR2 FQNEAQ come from the germline V gene (reference sequence). The CDR3 DNA reads as TGTGCCAGCAGCTTAGTCGGGACAGACCTTAATGAAAAACTGTTTTTT. This translates into CASSLVGTDLNEKLFF.

The CDR3 sequence: CASRSTSGSYEQYF. CDR3 in DNA: TGCGCCAGCAGGTCGACTAGCGGCTCCTACGAGCAGTACTTC. The V and J genes are TRBV5-1 and TRBJ2-7; 9 positions agree with TRBD2. Looked up from germline, CDR1 is SGHRS and CDR2 is YFSETQ. CDR3 length: 14 residues. Trimming cost V 5 bases and J 0 bases; bases outside gene matches: 3.

The V and J genes are TRBV28 and TRBJ2-2; possibly TRBD2 for D (6 bases). Trimming cost V 4 bases and J 7 bases, with 16 bases left between them. Germline V lookup: CDR1 MDHEN, CDR2 SYDVKM. CDR3 length: 15 amino acids. Here the CDR3 DNA reads TGTGCCAGCAGTTCGTCCGGGACTTTGGACGGGGAGCTGTTTTTT. Translated: CASSSSGTLDGELFF.

The chain has TRBV18 and TRBJ2-1; 8 bases fit TRBD2. After removal of 0 bases from V and 9 bases from J, the junction contained 7 bases not matched to a gene. CDR1 KGHSH and CDR2 LQKENI come from the germline V gene. The CDR3 consists of 15 residues. The CDR3 coding sequence is TGTGCCAGCTCACCACCATCGAGCGGGAGTAGTGAGCAGTTCTTC. As protein: CASSPPSSGSSEQFF.

This sequence joins TRBV29-1 and TRBJ2-7, with D perhaps matching TRBD2 (6 bases). With 6 bases removed from V and 3 bases from J, the gap between germline ends came to 21 bases. CDR1 and CDR2 (germline): SQVTM, ANQGSEA. This CDR3 has 15 residues. Written as DNA, the CDR3 is TGCAGCGTGCGGGATCCCACTTCCCCCTACTACGAGCAGTACTTC. Protein sequence: CSVRDPTSPYYEQYF.

This clone was detected a few times. The chain joins TRBV7-2 to TRBJ1-5; D is uncertain. The length of the CDR3 is 15 residues. Trimming shortened V by 4 bases and J by 0 bases, and 10 bases separated the two germline ends. Germline CDR1 and CDR2: SGHTA and FQGNSA. CDR3 sequence reads: CASSSSSYSNQPQHF. The CDR3 DNA reads as TGTGCCAGCAGCTCCTCTTCGTATAGCAATCAGCCCCAGCATTTT. Looking up the rest from reference TRBV7-2 and TRBJ1-5 gives the full variable domain: GAGVSQSPSNKVTEKGKDVELRCDPISGHTALYWYRQSLGQGLEFLIYFQGNSAPDKSGLPSDRFSAERTGGSVSTLTIQRTQQEDSAVYLCASSSSSYSNQPQHFGDGTRLSIL.

This chain links TRBV5-1 with TRBJ2-2; 7 nucleotides match TRBD1. Germline V gene sequence: CDR1 SGHRS, CDR2 YFSETQ. The V and J ends lost 0 bases and 4 bases, in that order; junction bases with no gene match: 0. There are 14 residues in the CDR3. The CDR3 DNA sequence: TGCGCCAGCAGCTTGGGACAGGGCACCGGGGAGCTGTTTTTT. Its translation is CASSLGQGTGELFF.

V usage is TRBV25-1 and J usage is TRBJ1-5; D not resolved. The V gene's germline CDR1 is MGHDK and CDR2 SYGVNS. V lost 0 bases to trimming and J lost 6 bases, with 9 bases between them. This CDR3 comprises 14 residues. The CDR3 spells CASSEYSDPQPQHF. As DNA, the CDR3 is TGTGCCAGCAGTGAATATTCAGATCCTCAGCCCCAGCATTTT.

V is TRBV2 and J is TRBJ1-5, with D maybe TRBD1 (6 bases). CDR3 length: 14 amino acids. V lost 3 bases and J lost 5, with 11 bases in between. Germline loops: CDR1 SNHLY, CDR2 FYNNEI. The CDR3 region is CASSDRGSYQPQHF. The CDR3 DNA sequence: TGTGCCAGCAGTGACAGGGGATCATATCAGCCCCAGCATTTT. Combining the CDR3 with reference TRBV2 and TRBJ1-5 gives the whole variable domain EPEVTQTPSHQVTQMGQEVILRCVPISNHLYFYWYRQILGQKVEFLVSFYNNEISEKSEIFDDQFSVERPDGSNFTLKIRSTKLEDSAMYFCASSDRGSYQPQHFGDGTRLSIL.